The 11 T cell receptor beta chains reported below all come from one sample, sequenced in a study of T cell clonotyping in hematopoietic cell transplantation. Using immunoSEQ multiplex PCR, the repertoire was profiled, and TCRdb retains in-frame clones only, with some absent. This repertoire shows approximately 3,800 clones, more than 75% found once; its top ten account for about 35%. Sequences were derived from peripheral blood mononuclear cells, sampled 100 days after allogeneic stem cell transplant. The receptor set was obtained from a male patient between 50 and 60 years old who had an allogeneic stem cell transplant from an unrelated donor, so the T cells may come from the graft donor. Some clones in this sample may be carry-over from other donors' samples.

This clone is labeled as large (0.1 to 1%). The CDR3 is CASSSSRVSLLEQYF. The CDR3 DNA reads TGTGCCAGCAGCTCCTCAAGGGTTTCCCTTTTAGAGCAGTACTTC. The chain is built from TRBV7-9 and TRBJ2-7; D is ambiguous. V lost 4 bases, J lost 7 bases, and 20 bases lay in between. CDR1 and CDR2 (germline): SEHNR, FQNEAQ (reference sequence). The CDR3 runs 15 residues.

The chain links TRBV21-1 to TRBJ1-5; the table assigns TRBD1, which was not confirmed against the DNA. TRBV21-1 is a listed pseudogene. The CDR3 extends over 18 amino acids. The CDR3 loop is CASSPGQGFCHSNQPQHF. CDR3 DNA sequence: TGTGCCAGCAGTCCGGGACAGGGATTTTGCCATAGCAATCAGCCCCAGCATTTT.

V and J are TRBV6-6 and TRBJ2-7; D is unresolved. The CDR3 extends over 12 amino acids. The germline CDR1 and CDR2 sequences are MNHNY and SVGAGI (reference sequence). V lost 7 bases and J 4 bases, leaving 11 bases between the germline ends. For the CDR3, the DNA is TGTGCCAGCAAAACCGACGGATACGAGCAGTACTTC. This gives the protein CASKTDGYEQYF.

This clone was recorded a few times. V and J are TRBV6-1 and TRBJ1-1; D remains unclear. Germline V CDR1 and CDR2: MNHNS, SASEGT. With 4 bases removed from V and 0 bases from J, the gap between germline ends came to 6 bases. The CDR3 extends over 13 amino acids. The CDR3 DNA reads TGTGCCAGCAGTGCCGAACTGAACACTGAAGCTTTCTTT. Its translation is CASSAELNTEAFF.

The chain couples TRBV5-1 to TRBJ1-2; 7 bases agree with TRBD1. The length of the CDR3 is 14 residues. The J segment lost 11 bases and the V segment lost 4 bases, leaving 14 bases of the junction unmatched. Germline V gene sequence: CDR1 SGHRS, CDR2 YFSETQ. The CDR3 spells CASSPRRGTEAYTF. In nucleotides, the CDR3 is TGCGCCAGCAGCCCAAGACGGGGGACAGAAGCTTACACCTTC.

This sequence joins TRBV5-4 and TRBJ2-5, with a possible D match to TRBD1 (6 bases). With 4 bases removed from V and 0 bases from J, the gap between germline ends came to 10 bases. Germline V CDR1 and CDR2: SGHNT, YYREEE (reference sequence). The CDR3 is 14 residues long. Here the CDR3 reads CASSGGLYQETQYF. As DNA, the CDR3 is TGTGCCAGCAGCGGGGGCCTGTACCAAGAGACCCAGTACTTC.

The gene calls are TRBV6-1 and TRBJ1-2, with 7 bases identical to TRBD1. With 6 bases clipped from V and 4 bases from J, the junction kept 14 bases outside the gene matches. Germline assignment: CDR1 MNHNS and CDR2 SASEGT. CDR3 length: 16 residues. In nucleotides, the CDR3 is TGTGCCAGCAGCGAAATTCTACAGGGGCTCTCCTATGGCTACACCTTC. This translates into CASSEILQGLSYGYTF.

This clone has only a few counts. The V gene is TRBV5-1, the J gene TRBJ2-5, with D maybe TRBD2 (5 bases). Trimming cost V 4 bases and J 4 bases, with 11 bases left between them. The CDR3 spans 13 residues. From germline, CDR1 is SGHRS and CDR2 YFSETQ. CDR3 sequence (DNA): TGCGCCAGCAGCGGGGAGCTTGGAGAGACCCAGTACTTC. It specifies CASSGELGETQYF.

This clone was picked up one time. V usage is TRBV18 and J usage is TRBJ1-2, with TRBD1 identical over 8 bases. V was clipped by 4 bases and J by 6 bases; unmatched bases: 10. Germline CDR1 and CDR2: KGHSH and LQKENI. CDR3 size: 15 residues. CDR3 sequence (DNA): TGTGCCAGCTCACTGGACAGGGTGCTTTTTGATGGCTACACCTTC. Translating gives CASSLDRVLFDGYTF.

The chain carries TRBV5-1 and TRBJ2-5; D is unresolved. With 7 bases removed from V and 9 bases from J, the gap between germline ends came to 19 bases. The CDR3 length is 13 residues. The V gene's germline CDR1 is SGHRS and CDR2 YFSETQ. This CDR3 is CASGTAAVMAQYF. The CDR3, as DNA: TGCGCCAGCGGAACAGCCGCGGTGATGGCCCAGTACTTC. Full variable domain (rest looked up from reference TRBV5-1 and TRBJ2-5): KAGVTQTPRYLIKTRGQQVTLSCSPISGHRSVSWYQQTPGQGLQFLFEYFSETQRNKGNFPGRFSGRQFSNSRSEMNVSTLELGDSALYLCASGTAAVMAQYFGPGTRLLVL.

This chain links TRBV19 with TRBJ2-3, with TRBD2 matching over 11 bases. V lost 4 bases and J lost 0; bases outside the gene matches: 0. This CDR3 has 15 residues. The germline V gene has CDR1 LNHDA and CDR2 SQIVND (reference sequence). CDR3 DNA sequence: TGTGCCAGTAGTAGACTAGCGGGGAGCACAGATACGCAGTATTTT. Protein: CASSRLAGSTDTQYF.